Listed here is a single T cell receptor (beta chain). Its antigen is currently not known. No much larger clone is present one base from it, and per-base qualities are unavailable. To prepare the library, 5' RACE was applied. The sequencing machine was an Illumina HiSeq 2500. A second PCR of about 7 to 12 cycles was run with a J-beta primer mix and a sample-barcoded 5' primer. Each TCR beta cDNA molecule received a unique molecular identifier from a template-switch 5' adaptor carrying 12 random nucleotides. At least 3 million CDR3-containing paired-end reads were obtained from each sample. The Mint cDNA synthesis kit, primed by a TRBC-specific oligonucleotide, was used to synthesize first-strand cDNA from all RNA. Following uracil-DNA glycosylase treatment, a first 18-cycle PCR with universal primers M1SS and BC2_uni_R was performed on all cDNA. As for the original processing: For normalization, 1 million high-quality reads, each with a distinct molecular identifier, were randomly selected from each sample. Reads with shared molecular identifiers were discarded instead of being binned into consensus sequences. MiTCR, with a Q25 quality threshold and the strictest error-elimination algorithm, was used for CDR3 identification, clonotype clustering and error correction. A nonparametric unseen species model using Euler transformation provided a lower-bound estimate of total TCR beta diversity. TCRdb applied fastp at Q25 and MiXCR to the public reads, then kept only in-frame beta chains. Each record represents a unique CDR3 protein, reported with the most common genes and DNA among its rows. For this entry, the V and J calls and clone size follow TCRdb and not the study's own pipeline. Counted in this sample were approximately 1,000,000 distinct CDR3 sequences; roughly two fifths of them appeared once. 13% of the sample is in the top ten clones.

The approximately 40 donors, aged 6 to 90 years, were systemically healthy Caucasian individuals from Russia. Roughly 9.5 milliliters of peripheral blood were drawn from each donor into EDTA-treated Vacutainer tubes. Ficoll-Paque density-gradient centrifugation was used to isolate PBMCs, with at least 6.5 million per sample. Trizol reagent was used to extract total RNA from PBMCs, with at least 5.5 micrograms per sample. The percentages of naive CD45RAhigh/CD27high T cells were determined by flow cytometry on a PBMC aliquot from every donor. For CDR1 and CDR2, the germline V gene lists SGHVS and FNYEAQ. V is pruned by 2 bases and J by 3 bases, leaving 7 bases of the junction without a gene match. Including the terminal cysteine and phenylalanine, the CDR3 comprises 16 residues. Of all the DNA, just the CDR3 is kept, 48 bases in frame from base 1. The sample belongs to a study of blood T cells in healthy people across ages (dated by TCRdb to the mid-2010s). About the investigation overall: Template switching captured roughly one uniquely barcoded TCR beta cDNA molecule per two T cells in model experiments. Using deep sequencing normalized with unique cDNA molecular identifiers, the study measured how TCR beta repertoire diversity changes with age. Donors of different ages were randomly distributed across sequencing lanes to avoid experimental bias. The donors were split into four age groups: young (average about 15 years), middle-aged (around 40), aged (approximately 60) and long-lived (roughly 80). Using the same blood draw, the study looked at two additional independent replicas of 1 million unique cDNA reads for two donors, one aged 18 to 30 and the other aged 80 or older. General conclusions and limits of the study: Observed TCR beta diversity correlated strongly with the percentage of naive T cells measured by flow cytometry. Because donor CMV infection status was unknown, age-related changes in expanded clonotypes were potentially confounded. Compared with the aged group, the long-lived group had more naive CD4+ T cells, fewer expanded clones and increased TCR diversity, a pattern suggesting age selection. Estimates of total diversity from one million sequenced T cells were regarded as lower bounds and underestimates. As age increased, observed TCR beta diversity per million T cells dropped in a roughly linear way, and a significant reduction was already evident by age roughly 40. Since profiling was done on bulk unsorted PBMCs, naive and antigen-experienced compartments could not be conclusively compared.

This TCR was sampled from a man between 18 and 29 years old in good health. Rearrangement joined TRBV7-6 to TRBJ2-1, with 7 central nucleotides matching TRBD1. The source material was blood. The CDR3 reads CASSLYAGGSYNEQFF. Here is the DNA: TGTGCCAGCAGCTTATACGCAGGGGGAAGCTACAATGAGCAGTTCTTC. Full variable domain (CDR3 extended with the reference TRBV7-6 and TRBJ2-1 proteins): GAGVSQSPRYKVTKRGQDVALRCDPISGHVSLYWYRQALGQGPEFLTYFNYEAQQDKSGLPNDRFSAERPEGSISTLTIQRTEQRDSAMYRCASSLYAGGSYNEQFFGPGTRLTVL.